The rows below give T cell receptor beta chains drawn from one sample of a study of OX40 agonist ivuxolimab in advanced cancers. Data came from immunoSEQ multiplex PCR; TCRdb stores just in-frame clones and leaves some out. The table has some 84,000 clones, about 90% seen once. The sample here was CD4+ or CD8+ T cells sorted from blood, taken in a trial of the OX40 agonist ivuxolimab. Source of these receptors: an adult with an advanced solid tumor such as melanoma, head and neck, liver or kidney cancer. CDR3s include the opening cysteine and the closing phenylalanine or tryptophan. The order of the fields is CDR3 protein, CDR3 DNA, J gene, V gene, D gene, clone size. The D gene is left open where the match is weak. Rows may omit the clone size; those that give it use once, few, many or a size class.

CDR3: CASTRGGVTDTQYF; DNA: TGTGCCAGCACCCGCGGGGGGGTCACAGATACGCAGTATTTT; J: TRBJ2-3; V: TRBV9; D: TRBD2; size: .
CDR3: CASSYLPGSYGYTF; DNA: TGTGCCAGCAGTTACCTCCCTGGGAGCTATGGCTACACCTTC; J: TRBJ1-2; V: TRBV6-5; D: .; size: .
CDR3: CASPFAGRAGVDEQYF; DNA: TGTGCCAGCCCTTTCGCCGGCAGGGCGGGCGTCGACGAGCAGTACTTC; J: TRBJ2-7; V: TRBV5-8; D: .; size: .
CDR3: CASSVGRINYGYTF; DNA: TGTGCCAGCAGCGTCGGACGAATTAACTATGGCTACACCTTC; J: TRBJ1-2; V: TRBV9; D: .; size: .
CDR3: CASSQRVGENGAYNEQFF; DNA: TGTGCCAGCAGCCAAAGGGTGGGAGAAAATGGCGCCTACAATGAGCAGTTCTTC; J: TRBJ2-1; V: TRBV14; D: .; size: .
CDR3: CASSLGQGHGYTF; DNA: TGTGCCAGCAGCTTAGGACAGGGTCACGGCTACACCTTC; J: TRBJ1-2; V: TRBV7-6; D: TRBD1; size: .
CDR3: CAISRGGWAEAFF; DNA: TGTGCCATCAGTAGGGGAGGCTGGGCTGAAGCTTTCTTT; J: TRBJ1-1; V: TRBV19; D: .; size: .
CDR3: CASSPRWSAFANYGYTF; DNA: TGTGCCAGCAGCCCTCGCTGGTCGGCCTTCGCTAACTATGGCTACACCTTC; J: TRBJ1-2; V: TRBV7-6; D: .; size: .
CDR3: CASSLDAFYTF; DNA: TGTGCCAGCAGCTTGGACGCTTTCTACACCTTC; J: TRBJ1-2; V: TRBV5-4; D: .; size: once
CDR3: CASSSDRRNEKLFF; DNA: TGTGCCAGCAGCTCGGACAGGAGAAATGAAAAACTGTTTTTT; J: TRBJ1-4; V: TRBV7-9; D: TRBD1; size: .
CDR3: CASSHEVSGQPYEQYF; DNA: TGCGCCAGCAGCCATGAAGTTTCGGGACAGCCCTACGAGCAGTACTTC; J: TRBJ2-7; V: TRBV4-3; D: TRBD1; size: .
CDR3: CASSLVGTEAFF; DNA: TGCGCCAGCAGCTTGGTAGGCACTGAAGCTTTCTTT; J: TRBJ1-1; V: TRBV5-1; D: .; size: .
CDR3: CASTPSGEGTEAFF; DNA: TGTGCCAGCACTCCTTCAGGGGAAGGGACTGAAGCTTTCTTT; J: TRBJ1-1; V: TRBV2; D: .; size: .
CDR3: CASSGRWRVPYEQYF; DNA: TGTGCCAGTAGTGGGCGTTGGAGGGTACCCTACGAGCAGTACTTC; J: TRBJ2-7; V: TRBV19; D: .; size: few
CDR3: CASSFVGAHYNEQFF; DNA: TGTGCCAGCAGTTTCGTCGGGGCCCACTACAATGAGCAGTTCTTC; J: TRBJ2-1; V: TRBV27; D: .; size: once
CDR3: CSVERAGQEDTQYF; DNA: TGCAGCGTTGAGAGAGCGGGGCAGGAAGATACGCAGTATTTT; J: TRBJ2-3; V: TRBV29-1; D: TRBD2; size: once
CDR3: CASSSDFYEQYF; DNA: TGTGCCAGCAGCTCTGATTTCTACGAGCAGTACTTC; J: TRBJ2-7; V: TRBV11-2; D: .; size: .
CDR3: CASSWTPVADTQYF; DNA: TGTGCCAGCAGTTGGACCCCCGTGGCAGATACGCAGTATTTT; J: TRBJ2-3; V: TRBV7-9; D: .; size: once
CDR3: CAWLAGYEQYF; DNA: TGTGCCTGGCTAGCGGGCTACGAGCAGTACTTC; J: TRBJ2-7; V: TRBV30; D: TRBD2; size: many
CDR3: CASSYSRVSGEQYF; DNA: TGTGCCAGCAGTTACTCAAGGGTCTCGGGCGAGCAGTACTTC; J: TRBJ2-7; V: TRBV6-5; D: .; size: .
CDR3: CASSVDRFLYNEQFF; DNA: TGTGCCAGCAGCGTAGACAGGTTTCTATACAATGAGCAGTTCTTC; J: TRBJ2-1; V: TRBV9; D: .; size: .
CDR3: CASSPWGTGTKYF; DNA: .; J: TRBJ2-7; V: TRBV9; D: .; size: .
CDR3: CATSRGNQGSYEQYF; DNA: TGTGCCACCAGCAGAGGGAATCAGGGGAGCTACGAGCAGTACTTC; J: TRBJ2-7; V: TRBV15; D: .; size: .
CDR3: CASSGARSSYEQYF; DNA: TGTGCCAGCAGCGGAGCCAGGAGCTCCTACGAGCAGTACTTC; J: TRBJ2-7; V: TRBV9; D: .; size: .
CDR3: CASSLTAGGLGYGYTF; DNA: TGTGCCAGCAGCTTAACGGCAGGGGGCCTAGGCTATGGCTACACCTTC; J: TRBJ1-2; V: TRBV13; D: TRBD1; size: .